This T cell receptor beta chain is drawn from a study of T cell responses to AZD1222 COVID-19 vaccine. Germline V gene sequence: CDR1 SGHNT, CDR2 YENEEA. The CDR3 loop spans 16 amino acids. Between the trimmed V and J ends, which lost 5 bases and 1 base, there was a span of 18 bases. Measured with immunoSEQ multiplex PCR; TCRdb has only the in-frame clones, and not every one. Among some 200,000 clones, roughly 92% were seen once, and the ten largest hold 3% to 3.5%. This specimen was peripheral blood, taken 28 days after the second AZD1222 dose. The chain carries TRBV11-3 and TRBJ2-7, with TRBD2 as a possible D gene (6 bases). This receptor was obtained from an adult who received the AZD1222 COVID-19 vaccine. The CDR3 protein is CASSPPPTGRSYEQYF. The CDR3 DNA reads TGTGCCAGCAGCCCCCCACCGACGGGGAGGTCCTACGAGCAGTACTTC.